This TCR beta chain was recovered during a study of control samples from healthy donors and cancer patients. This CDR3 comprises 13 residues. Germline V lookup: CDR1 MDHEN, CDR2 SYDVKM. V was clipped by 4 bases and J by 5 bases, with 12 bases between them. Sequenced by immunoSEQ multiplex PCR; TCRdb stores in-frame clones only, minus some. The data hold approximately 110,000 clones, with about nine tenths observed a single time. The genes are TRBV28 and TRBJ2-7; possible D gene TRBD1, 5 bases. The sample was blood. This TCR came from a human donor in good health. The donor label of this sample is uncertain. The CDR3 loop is CASSSSPGNEQYF. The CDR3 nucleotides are TGTGCCAGCAGTTCCTCCCCAGGGAACGAGCAGTACTTC.